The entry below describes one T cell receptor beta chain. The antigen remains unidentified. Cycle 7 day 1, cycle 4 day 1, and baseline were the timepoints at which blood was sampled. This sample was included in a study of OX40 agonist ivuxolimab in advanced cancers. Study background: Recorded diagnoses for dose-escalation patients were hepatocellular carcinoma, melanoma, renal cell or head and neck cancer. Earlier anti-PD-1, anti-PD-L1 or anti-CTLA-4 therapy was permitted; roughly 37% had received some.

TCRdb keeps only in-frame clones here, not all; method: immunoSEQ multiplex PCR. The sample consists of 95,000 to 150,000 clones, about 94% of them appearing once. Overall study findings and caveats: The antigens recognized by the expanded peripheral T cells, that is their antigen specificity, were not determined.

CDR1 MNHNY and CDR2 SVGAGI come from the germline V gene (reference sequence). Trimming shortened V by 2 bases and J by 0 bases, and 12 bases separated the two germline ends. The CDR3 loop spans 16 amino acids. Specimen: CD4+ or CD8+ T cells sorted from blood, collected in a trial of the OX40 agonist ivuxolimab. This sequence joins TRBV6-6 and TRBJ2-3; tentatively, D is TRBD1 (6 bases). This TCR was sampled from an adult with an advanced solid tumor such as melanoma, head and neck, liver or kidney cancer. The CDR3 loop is CASSYEGTLSTDTQYF. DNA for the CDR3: TGTGCCAGCAGTTACGAGGGGACACTCAGCACAGATACGCAGTATTTT.